These T cell receptor beta chains were read from a single sample in a study of tumor and adjacent non-tumor tissue in lung cancer. MiXCR, applied by TCRdb to the multiplex PCR reads, yields one record per CDR3 protein. The sample lists 94,000 or so distinct CDR3 sequences; roughly 77% were seen once. Source material: distant non-tumor lung tissue. The source is a woman aged 50 to 60 with non-small cell lung cancer. The CDR3 runs from the conserved cysteine through the conserved F or W. D genes are given only for firm matches. The size field is filled for only some rows; it gives once, few, many or a size class.

cdr3_nt	cdr3_aa	cdr3_length	d_call	v_call	j_call	clone_size
TGTGCCAGTAGTTCCGCAGCGCCTAGGGGTCCACACGAGCAGTACTTC	CASSSAAPRGPHEQYF	16	.	TRBV6-7	TRBJ2-7	.
TGTGCCAGCATTGTACGATTGGAGGGCTACGAGCAGTACTTC	CASIVRLEGYEQYF	14	.	TRBV6-1	TRBJ2-7	.
TGTGCCAGCAGCTGTACCGGACAGGGAACGGGCGAGCAGTACTTC	CASSCTGQGTGEQYF	15	TRBD1	TRBV6-6	TRBJ2-7	.
TGTGCCAGCAGCCACCGGGAGGGAAAGGGGATCAACGAGCAGTATTTC	CASSHREGKGINEQYF	16	TRBD2	TRBV5-4	TRBJ2-7	.
TGTGTCAGCAGTTGGGGGAGCTCGGCCAATGAGCAGTTCTTC	CVSSWGSSANEQFF	14	.	TRBV6-5	TRBJ2-1	once
TGTGCCAACAGTTACCCAGCTCAGAAGTCGGGGGAGCAGTTCTTC	CANSYPAQKSGEQFF	15	.	TRBV6-6	TRBJ2-1	.
TGTGCCAGCATCCCTGGATGGGAGACCCATTACTTC	CASIPGWETHYF	12	.	TRBV12-3/TRBV12-4	TRBJ2-5	.
TGTGCCAACAGTCCCCAGGGGGCCACTGAAACTTTCTTT	CANSPQGATETFF	13	TRBD1	TRBV6-5	TRBJ1-1	.
TGTGCCAGCAGCGGAGCGGGGACCTTCAATCTGCCCCAGCATTTT	CASSGAGTFNLPQHF	15	.	TRBV5-6	TRBJ1-5	.
TGTAGCGTTGCACCCCGGGGGTGCAATGAGCAGTTCTTC	CSVAPRGCNEQFF	13	.	TRBV29-1	TRBJ2-1	.
TGCAGCGTTGAAGACAATGGGTCCACAGATACGCAGTATTTT	CSVEDNGSTDTQYF	14	.	TRBV29-1	TRBJ2-3	.
TGTGCCAGCAGCTTAAACCCGAACACCGGGGACATGTTTTTT	CASSLNPNTGDMFF	14	.	TRBV7-9	TRBJ2-2	.